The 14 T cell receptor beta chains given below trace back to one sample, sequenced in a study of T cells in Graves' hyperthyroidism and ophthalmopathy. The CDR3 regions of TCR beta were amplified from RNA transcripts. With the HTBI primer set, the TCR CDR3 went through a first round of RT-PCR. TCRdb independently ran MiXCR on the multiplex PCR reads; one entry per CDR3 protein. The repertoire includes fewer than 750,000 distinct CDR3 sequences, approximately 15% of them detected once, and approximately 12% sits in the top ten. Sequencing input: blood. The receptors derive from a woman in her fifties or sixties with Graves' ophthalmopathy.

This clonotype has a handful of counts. The CDR3 is CATSDLLAVGRFF. The CDR3 DNA is TGTGCCACCAGTGACCTCCTAGCAGTTGGTCGGTTCTTC. This sequence joins TRBV24-1 and TRBJ2-1; D may be TRBD2 (5 bases). V dropped 4 bases and J dropped 15 bases, with 18 bases sitting between them. CDR1 is KGHDR, CDR2 SFDVKD, per germline. The CDR3 covers 13 residues.

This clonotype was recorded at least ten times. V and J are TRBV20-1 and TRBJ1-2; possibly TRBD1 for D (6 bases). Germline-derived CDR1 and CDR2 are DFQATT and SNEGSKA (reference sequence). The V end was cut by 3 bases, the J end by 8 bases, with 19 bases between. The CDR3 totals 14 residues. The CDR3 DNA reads TGCAGTGCTAGTAGGGACACACACACAGGCGGCTACACCTTC. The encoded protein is CSASRDTHTGGYTF.

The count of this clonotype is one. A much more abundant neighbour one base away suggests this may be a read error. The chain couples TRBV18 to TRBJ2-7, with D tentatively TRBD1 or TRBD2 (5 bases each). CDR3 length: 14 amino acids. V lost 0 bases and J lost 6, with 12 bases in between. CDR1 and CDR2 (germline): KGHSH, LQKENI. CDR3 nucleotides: TGTGCCAGCTCACCACCGGGACCGGAAGGCGAGCAGTACTTC. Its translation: CASSPPGPEGEQYF. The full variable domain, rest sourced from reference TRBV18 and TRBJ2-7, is NAGVMQNPRHLVRRRGQEARLRCSPMKGHSHVYWYRQLPEEGLKFMVYLQKENIIDESGMPKERFSAEFPKEGPSILRIQQVVRGDSAAYFCASSPPGPEGEQYFGPGTRLTVT.

The CDR3 loop is CASSRQSGANVLTF. DNA of the CDR3: TGTGCCAGCAGTCGGCAGTCTGGGGCCAACGTCCTGACTTTC. The V call is TRBV12-3 or TRBV12-4, the J call TRBJ2-6; D ambiguous. The CDR3 is 14 amino acids. The V gene lost 5 bases and the J gene lost 1 base, with 6 bases spanning the gap.

The CDR3 sequence is CASSLGSTGYSYEQYF. The CDR3 DNA follows: TGTGCCAGCAGTTTAGGTTCTACAGGATATTCCTACGAGCAGTACTTC. This rearrangement joins TRBV12-3 or TRBV12-4 to TRBJ2-7; tentatively, D is TRBD1 (5 bases). V lost 1 base, J lost 1 base, and 14 bases lay in between. This CDR3 is 16 amino acids long.

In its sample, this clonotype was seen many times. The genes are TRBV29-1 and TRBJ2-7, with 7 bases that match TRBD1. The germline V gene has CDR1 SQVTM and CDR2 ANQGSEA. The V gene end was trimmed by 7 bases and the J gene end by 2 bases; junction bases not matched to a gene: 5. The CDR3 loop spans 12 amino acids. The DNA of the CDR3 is TGCAGCGCCGGGGACAGCCCCTACGAGCAGTACTTC. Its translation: CSAGDSPYEQYF.

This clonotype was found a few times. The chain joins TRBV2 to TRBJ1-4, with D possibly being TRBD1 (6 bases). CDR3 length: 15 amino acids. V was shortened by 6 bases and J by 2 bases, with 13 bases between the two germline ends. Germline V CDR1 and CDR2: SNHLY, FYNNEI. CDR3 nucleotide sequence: TGTGCCAGCAGAGCCACAGGGAATACTAATGAAAAACTGTTTTTT. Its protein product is CASRATGNTNEKLFF.

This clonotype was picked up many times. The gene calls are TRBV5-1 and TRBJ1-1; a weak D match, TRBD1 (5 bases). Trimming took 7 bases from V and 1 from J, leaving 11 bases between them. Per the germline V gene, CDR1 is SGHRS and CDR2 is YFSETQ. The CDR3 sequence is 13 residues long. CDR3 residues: CASGRQQNTEAFF. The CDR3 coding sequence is TGCGCCAGCGGACGACAGCAGAACACTGAAGCTTTCTTT.

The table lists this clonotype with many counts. CDR3 sequence reads: CASSLWGQGLTDTQYF. The CDR3 DNA reads TGTGCCAGCAGTTTATGGGGACAGGGGCTAACAGATACGCAGTATTTT. The V gene is TRBV27, the J gene TRBJ2-3; 10 nucleotides match TRBD1. Germline CDR1 is MNHEY and CDR2 is SMNVEV (reference sequence). V gave up 1 base and J gave up 3 bases; unmatched junction bases: 4. This CDR3 comprises 16 residues.

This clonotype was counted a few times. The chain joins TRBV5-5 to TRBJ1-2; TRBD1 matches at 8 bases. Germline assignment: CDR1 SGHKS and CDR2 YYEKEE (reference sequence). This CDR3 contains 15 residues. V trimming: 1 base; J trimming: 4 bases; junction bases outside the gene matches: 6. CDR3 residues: CASSLLQGVSYGYTF. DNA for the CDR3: TGTGCCAGCAGCTTGTTACAGGGGGTTTCCTATGGCTACACCTTC.

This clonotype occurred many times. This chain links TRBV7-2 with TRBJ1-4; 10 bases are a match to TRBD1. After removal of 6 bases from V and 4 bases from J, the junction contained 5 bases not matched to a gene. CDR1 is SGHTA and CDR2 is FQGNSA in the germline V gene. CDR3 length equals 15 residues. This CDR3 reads CASSFDRGRNEKLFF. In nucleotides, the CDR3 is TGTGCCAGCAGTTTTGACAGGGGGCGTAATGAAAAACTGTTTTTT.

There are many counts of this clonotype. The CDR3 here is CASSIIGTSGSWPYNEQFF. The CDR3, as DNA: TGTGCCAGTAGTATAATAGGGACTAGCGGGAGCTGGCCCTACAATGAGCAGTTCTTC. The genes are TRBV19 and TRBJ2-1; TRBD2 matches 14 bases. Germline V lookup: CDR1 LNHDA, CDR2 SQIVND (reference sequence). The CDR3 sequence is 19 residues long. The trim removed 2 bases at V and 2 bases at J, leaving 8 bases unmatched.

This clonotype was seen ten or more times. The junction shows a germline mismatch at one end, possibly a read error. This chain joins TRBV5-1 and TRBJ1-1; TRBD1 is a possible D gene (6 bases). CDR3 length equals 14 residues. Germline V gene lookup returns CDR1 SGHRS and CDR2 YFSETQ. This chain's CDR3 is CASSPDRLNTEAFF. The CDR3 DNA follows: TGTGCCAGCAGCCCGGACAGACTTAACACTGAAGCTTTCTTT.

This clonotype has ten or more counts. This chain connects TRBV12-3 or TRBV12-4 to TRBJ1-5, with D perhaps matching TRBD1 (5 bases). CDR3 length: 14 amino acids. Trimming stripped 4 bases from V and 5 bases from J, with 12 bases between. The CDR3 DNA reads TGTGCCAGCAGTTCAACAGGTCATGATCAGCCCCAGCATTTT. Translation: CASSSTGHDQPQHF.